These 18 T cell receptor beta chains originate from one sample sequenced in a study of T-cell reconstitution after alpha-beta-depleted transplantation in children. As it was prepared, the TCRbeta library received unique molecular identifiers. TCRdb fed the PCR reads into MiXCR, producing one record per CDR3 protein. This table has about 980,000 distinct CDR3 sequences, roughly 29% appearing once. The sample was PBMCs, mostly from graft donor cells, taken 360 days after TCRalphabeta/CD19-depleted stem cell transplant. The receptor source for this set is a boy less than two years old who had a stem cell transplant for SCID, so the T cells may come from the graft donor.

The CDR3 nucleotides are TGTGCCACCAGTGAGGGGGACTCCTACAATGAGCAGTTCTTC. Amino acids: CATSEGDSYNEQFF. This chain connects TRBV24-1 to TRBJ2-1; tentatively, D is TRBD1 or TRBD2 (5 bases each). The CDR3 runs to 14 residues. Trimming took off 4 bases at V and 0 bases at J, with 6 bases between the two ends. The germline CDR1 and CDR2 sequences are KGHDR and SFDVKD.

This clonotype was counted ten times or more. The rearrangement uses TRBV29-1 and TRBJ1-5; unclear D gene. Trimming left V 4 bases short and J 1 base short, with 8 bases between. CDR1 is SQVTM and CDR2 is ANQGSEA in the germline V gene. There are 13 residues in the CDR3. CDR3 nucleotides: TGCAGCGTTGGACTGGACAGCAATCAGCCCCAGCATTTT. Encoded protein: CSVGLDSNQPQHF.

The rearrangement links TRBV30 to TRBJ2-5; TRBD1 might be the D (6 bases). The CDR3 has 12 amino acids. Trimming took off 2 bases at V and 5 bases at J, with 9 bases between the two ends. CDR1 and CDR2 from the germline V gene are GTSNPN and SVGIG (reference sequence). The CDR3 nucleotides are TGTGCCTGGAGTTCAGGGGTGGAGACCCAGTACTTC. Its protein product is CAWSSGVETQYF.

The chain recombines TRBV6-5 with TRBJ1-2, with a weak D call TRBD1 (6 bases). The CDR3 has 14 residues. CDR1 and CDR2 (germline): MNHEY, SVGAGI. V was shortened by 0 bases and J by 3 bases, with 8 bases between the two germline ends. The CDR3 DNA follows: TGTGCCAGCAGTTACTCGGACAGAGACTATGGCTACACCTTC. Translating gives CASSYSDRDYGYTF.

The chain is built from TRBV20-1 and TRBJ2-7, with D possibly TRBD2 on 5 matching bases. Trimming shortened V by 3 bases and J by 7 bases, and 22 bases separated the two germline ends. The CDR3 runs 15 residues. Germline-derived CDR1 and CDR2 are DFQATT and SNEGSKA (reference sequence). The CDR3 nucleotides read TGCAGTGCTAGGCTCCCGACTACCCCCGGGTTGGAGCAGTACTTC. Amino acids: CSARLPTTPGLEQYF.

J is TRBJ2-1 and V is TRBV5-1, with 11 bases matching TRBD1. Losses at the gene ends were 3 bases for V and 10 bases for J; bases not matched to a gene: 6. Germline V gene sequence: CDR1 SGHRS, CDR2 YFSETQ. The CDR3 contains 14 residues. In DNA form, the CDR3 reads TGCGCCAGCAGCTGGGACAGGGGGGTTGGGGAGCAGTTCTTC. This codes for CASSWDRGVGEQFF.

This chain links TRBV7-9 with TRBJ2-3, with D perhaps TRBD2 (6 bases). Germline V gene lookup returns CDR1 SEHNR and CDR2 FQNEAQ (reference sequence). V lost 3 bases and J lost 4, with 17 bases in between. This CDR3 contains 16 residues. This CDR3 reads CASSFKRDSLPDTQYF. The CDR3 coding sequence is TGTGCCAGCAGCTTTAAAAGGGACTCACTTCCAGATACGCAGTATTTT. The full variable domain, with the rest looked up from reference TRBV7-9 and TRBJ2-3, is DTGVSQNPRHKITKRGQNVTFRCDPISEHNRLYWYRQTLGQGPEFLTYFQNEAQLEKSRLLSDRFSAERPKGSFSTLEIQRTEQGDSAMYLCASSFKRDSLPDTQYFGPGTRLTVL.

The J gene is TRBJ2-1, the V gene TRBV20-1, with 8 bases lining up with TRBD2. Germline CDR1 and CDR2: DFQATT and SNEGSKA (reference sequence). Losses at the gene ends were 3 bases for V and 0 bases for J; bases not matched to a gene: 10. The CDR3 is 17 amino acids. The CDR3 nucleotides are TGCAGTGCTAGTAGATCTAGCGGGTTGAGCTCCTACAATGAGCAGTTCTTC. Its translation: CSASRSSGLSSYNEQFF.

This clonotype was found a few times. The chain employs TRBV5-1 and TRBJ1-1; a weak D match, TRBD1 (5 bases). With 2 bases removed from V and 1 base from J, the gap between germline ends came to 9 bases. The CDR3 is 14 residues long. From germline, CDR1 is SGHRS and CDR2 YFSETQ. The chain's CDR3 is CASSLQAPNTEAFF. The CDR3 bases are TGCGCCAGCAGCTTACAGGCGCCGAACACTGAAGCTTTCTTT. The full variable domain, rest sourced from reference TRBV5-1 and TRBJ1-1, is KAGVTQTPRYLIKTRGQQVTLSCSPISGHRSVSWYQQTPGQGLQFLFEYFSETQRNKGNFPGRFSGRQFSNSRSEMNVSTLELGDSALYLCASSLQAPNTEAFFGQGTRLTVV.

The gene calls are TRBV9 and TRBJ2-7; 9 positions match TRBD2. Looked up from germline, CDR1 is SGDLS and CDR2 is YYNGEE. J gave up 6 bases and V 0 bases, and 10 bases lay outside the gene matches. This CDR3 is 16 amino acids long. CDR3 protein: CASSVEGGGAVTEQYF. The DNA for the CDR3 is TGTGCCAGCAGCGTAGAGGGCGGGGGGGCCGTTACCGAGCAGTACTTC.

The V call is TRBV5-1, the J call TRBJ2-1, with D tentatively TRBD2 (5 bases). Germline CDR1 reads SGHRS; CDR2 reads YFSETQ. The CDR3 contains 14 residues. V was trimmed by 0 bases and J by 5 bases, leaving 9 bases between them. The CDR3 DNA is TGCGCCAGCAGCTTGGTTGAGACTAACAATGAGCAGTTCTTC. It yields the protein CASSLVETNNEQFF.

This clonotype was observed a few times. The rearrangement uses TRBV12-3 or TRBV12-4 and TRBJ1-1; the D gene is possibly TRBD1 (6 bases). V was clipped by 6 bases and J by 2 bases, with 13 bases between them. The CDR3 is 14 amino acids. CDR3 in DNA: TGTGCCAGCAGGGAACAGGGCCCTAACACTGAAGCTTTCTTT. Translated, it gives CASREQGPNTEAFF.

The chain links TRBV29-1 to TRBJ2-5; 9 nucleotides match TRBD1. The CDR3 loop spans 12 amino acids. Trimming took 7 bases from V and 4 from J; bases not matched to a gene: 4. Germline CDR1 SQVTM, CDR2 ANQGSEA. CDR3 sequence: CSAGTGTETQYF. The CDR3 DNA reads TGCAGCGCCGGGACAGGGACAGAGACCCAGTACTTC.

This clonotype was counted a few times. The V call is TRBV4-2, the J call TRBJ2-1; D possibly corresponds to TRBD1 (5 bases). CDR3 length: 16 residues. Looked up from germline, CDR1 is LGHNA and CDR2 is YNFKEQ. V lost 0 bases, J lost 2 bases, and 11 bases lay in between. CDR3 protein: CASSQDDRRAYNEQFF. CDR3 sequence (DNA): TGTGCCAGCAGCCAAGATGACAGACGGGCCTACAATGAGCAGTTCTTC.

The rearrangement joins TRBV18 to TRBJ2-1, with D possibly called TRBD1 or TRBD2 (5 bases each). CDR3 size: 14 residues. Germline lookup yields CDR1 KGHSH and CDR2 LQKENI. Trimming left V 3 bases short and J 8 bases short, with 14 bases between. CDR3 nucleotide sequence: TGTGCCAGCTCACCCACCATCGGGGCCCATGAGCAGTTCTTC. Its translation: CASSPTIGAHEQFF. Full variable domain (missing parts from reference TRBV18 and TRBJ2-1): NAGVMQNPRHLVRRRGQEARLRCSPMKGHSHVYWYRQLPEEGLKFMVYLQKENIIDESGMPKERFSAEFPKEGPSILRIQQVVRGDSAAYFCASSPTIGAHEQFFGPGTRLTVL.

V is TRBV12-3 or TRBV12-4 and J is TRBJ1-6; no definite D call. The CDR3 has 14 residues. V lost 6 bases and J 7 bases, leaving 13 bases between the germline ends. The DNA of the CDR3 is TGTGCCAGCAGGTTGGGTTACGGGAATTCACCCCTCCACTTT. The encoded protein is CASRLGYGNSPLHF.

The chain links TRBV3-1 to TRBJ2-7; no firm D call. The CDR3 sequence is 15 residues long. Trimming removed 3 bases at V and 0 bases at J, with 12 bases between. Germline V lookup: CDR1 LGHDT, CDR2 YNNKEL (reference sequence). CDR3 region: CASSQYRAVSYEQYF. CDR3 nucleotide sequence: TGTGCCAGCAGCCAGTATCGGGCAGTCTCCTACGAGCAGTACTTC.

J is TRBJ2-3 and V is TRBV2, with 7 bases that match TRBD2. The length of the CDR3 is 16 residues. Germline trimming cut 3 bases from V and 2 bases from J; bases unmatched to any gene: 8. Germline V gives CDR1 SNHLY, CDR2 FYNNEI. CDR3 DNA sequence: TGTGCCAGCAGTGACCCCAGCGGGGATGACACAGATACGCAGTATTTT. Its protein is CASSDPSGDDTDTQYF.